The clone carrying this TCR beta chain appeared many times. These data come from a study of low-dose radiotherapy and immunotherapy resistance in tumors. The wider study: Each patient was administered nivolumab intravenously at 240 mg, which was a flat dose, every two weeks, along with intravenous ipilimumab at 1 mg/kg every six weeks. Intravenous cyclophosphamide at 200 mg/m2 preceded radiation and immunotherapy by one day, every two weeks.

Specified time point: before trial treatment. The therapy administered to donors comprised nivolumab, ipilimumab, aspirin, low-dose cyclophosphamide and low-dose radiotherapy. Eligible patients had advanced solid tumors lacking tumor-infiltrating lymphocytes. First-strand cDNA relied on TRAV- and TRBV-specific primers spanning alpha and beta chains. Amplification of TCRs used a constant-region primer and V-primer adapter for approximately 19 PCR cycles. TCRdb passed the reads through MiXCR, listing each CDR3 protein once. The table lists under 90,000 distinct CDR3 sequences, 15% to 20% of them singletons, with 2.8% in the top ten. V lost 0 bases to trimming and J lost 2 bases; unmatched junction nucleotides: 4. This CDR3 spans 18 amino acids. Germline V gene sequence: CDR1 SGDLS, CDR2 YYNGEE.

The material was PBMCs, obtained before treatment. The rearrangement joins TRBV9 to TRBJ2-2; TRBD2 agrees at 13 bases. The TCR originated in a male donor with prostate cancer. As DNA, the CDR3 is TGTGCCAGCAGCGTAGGGACTAGCGGGGGCTTTAACACCGGGGAGCTGTTTTTT. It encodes CASSVGTSGGFNTGELFF.